This TCR beta chain was identified in a study of blood T cell repertoires in COVID-19. Study at large: The United States, Italy and Spain provided the acute and convalescent COVID-19 samples. T cells, B-cell-depleted T cells, or PBMCs provided the cDNA or gDNA that served as material.

CDR1 and CDR2 (germline): MNHEY, SVGAGI. The CDR3 contains 15 residues. Unmatched junction bases numbered 9, after V lost 7 bases and J lost 4 bases. Study processing details: Nucleated cell counts were estimated from reference gene primer amplification. The method was immunoSEQ multiplex PCR; TCRdb's version includes in-frame clones alone and lacks a portion of them. Clonal size and the V and J genes are those of that table, whereas D and trimming came from the DNA. The sample carries fewer than 300,000 clones, over 75% recorded once. The Seattle patients, enrolled during active infection, were followed longitudinally.

The source is a human donor with COVID-19, enrolled during active disease. The donor label of this sample is uncertain. The sample taken for sequencing was peripheral blood. The chain is built from TRBV6-5 and TRBJ2-1; 8 bases are shared with TRBD2. The CDR3 is CASKRGTGGYNEQFF. In DNA, the CDR3 is TGTGCCAGCAAACGGGGAACGGGAGGGTACAATGAGCAGTTCTTC.